This is a list of T cell receptor beta chains from one sample in a study of technical replicates of blood from several donors. Sequencing used immunoSEQ multiplex PCR; TCRdb keeps in-frame clones, though not all of them. The table has around 80,000 clones, around 94% seen once. Material: T cells isolated from PBMCs. All receptors derive from a human donor in good health. The CDR3 runs from the conserved cysteine through the conserved F or W. The order of the fields is clone size, V gene, D gene, J gene, CDR3 DNA, CDR3 protein. The D gene is left open where the match is weak. Not all rows give a size; the values are once, few, many and, for expanded clones, a class.

NA	TRBV27	NA	TRBJ2-7	TGTGCCAGCAGGCGGACTCAGCCGATAATTTACGAGCAGTACTTC	CASRRTQPIIYEQYF
NA	TRBV9	TRBD2	TRBJ2-3	TGTGCCAGCAGCCTTGGGGCGGGAGCTAGCACAGATACGCAGTATTTT	CASSLGAGASTDTQYF
once	TRBV5-8	TRBD2	TRBJ2-7	TGTGCCAGCAGCTTCACTTTCGGGACTACCGTCGCCGCCTGGGAGCAGTACTTC	CASSFTFGTTVAAWEQYF
NA	TRBV9	NA	TRBJ2-7	TGTGCCAGCAGCGTATCTTTTTCTAGCTCCTACGAGCAGTACTTC	CASSVSFSSSYEQYF
NA	TRBV15	TRBD1	TRBJ2-7	TGTGCCACCAGCATACAAAGGGGGCGCAACGAGCAGTACTTC	CATSIQRGRNEQYF
NA	TRBV15	NA	TRBJ2-7	TGTGCCACCAGCAGAGAAGGGGACGAGCAGTACTTC	CATSREGDEQYF
NA	TRBV9	TRBD1	TRBJ2-4	TGTGCCAGCAGCGTAGATAGGGGGCCCAAAAACATTCAGTACTTC	CASSVDRGPKNIQYF
once	TRBV29-1	NA	TRBJ2-7	TGCAGCGTTACGGACAGCCAATCCTACGAGCAGTACTTC	CSVTDSQSYEQYF
NA	TRBV19	NA	TRBJ1-2	TGTGCCAGTAGTGGTCGTAGCTTCTATGGCTACACCTTC	CASSGRSFYGYTF
few	TRBV13	TRBD1	TRBJ1-1	TGTGCCAGCAAGAGGGGGCGAGAAGCTTTCTTT	CASKRGREAFF
NA	TRBV19	TRBD2	TRBJ2-3	TGTGCCAGTAGTATTAGGGCTAGCGGGAGGACGTATACGCAGTATTTT	CASSIRASGRTYTQYF
NA	TRBV27	NA	TRBJ1-2	TGTGCCAGCAGTTTAAGGGGACTTTCGGGCTATGGCTACACCTTC	CASSLRGLSGYGYTF
NA	TRBV5-4	NA	TRBJ2-1	TGTGCCAGCAGCCCCTGGGACTGGGATGAGCAGTTCTTC	CASSPWDWDEQFF
NA	TRBV25-1	NA	TRBJ1-1	TGTGCCAGCAGTGCTATCACAGGGAAAGCTTTCTTT	CASSAITGKAFF
NA	TRBV2	TRBD2	TRBJ2-7	TGTGCCAGCAGGCTAGCGGGCCTCCGTTCCTACGAGCAGTACTTC	CASRLAGLRSYEQYF
NA	TRBV28	NA	TRBJ1-2	TGTGCCAGCAGTCCGGGGGGAACTTTCTATGGCTACACCTTC	CASSPGGTFYGYTF
NA	TRBV29-1	TRBD1	TRBJ2-1	TGCAGCGTTCCCAGGACAGGGAGGAATGAGCAGTTCTTC	CSVPRTGRNEQFF
NA	TRBV9	NA	TRBJ1-4	TGTGCCAGCAGCTCCCCGGGGAGGGGGGCGCGTACTAATGAAAAACTGTTTTTT	CASSSPGRGARTNEKLFF
NA	TRBV2	NA	TRBJ2-2	TGTGCCAGCAGTGGACAGGCGAAGGGGGAGCTGTTTTTT	CASSGQAKGELFF
NA	TRBV30	TRBD2	TRBJ2-3	TGTGCCTGGAGTGTAGCGGGAGGCACAGATACGCAGTATTTT	CAWSVAGGTDTQYF
NA	TRBV6-6	NA	TRBJ1-5	TGTGCCAGCAGTTACGATATAGCGGGGAACCAGCCCCAGCATTTT	CASSYDIAGNQPQHF
NA	TRBV25-1	NA	TRBJ1-1	TGTGCCAGCAGTACTCCGGGGGGGTATGCTGAAGCTTTCTTT	CASSTPGGYAEAFF
few	TRBV25-1	NA	TRBJ1-1	TGTGCCAGCAGTGAAATCGGGGGAACTGAAGCTTTCTTT	CASSEIGGTEAFF
NA	TRBV7-3	NA	TRBJ2-7	TGTGCCAGCAGCTTAAGTGGGGGCTCTTCCTACGAGCAGTACTTC	CASSLSGGSSYEQYF
NA	TRBV11-2	TRBD1	TRBJ1-2	TGTGCCAGCAGCCCGGACAGGATTGGCTACACCTTC	CASSPDRIGYTF
once	TRBV19	TRBD1	TRBJ1-2	TGTGCCAGTAGATTGACAGGGGAGAATGGCTACACCTTC	CASRLTGENGYTF
NA	TRBV7-8	NA	TRBJ1-2	TGTGCCAGCAGCTCAGATACTAACTATGGCTACACCTTC	CASSSDTNYGYTF
NA	TRBV28	NA	TRBJ1-2	TGTGCCAGCAGTTTTTCCAGGTTAGACGGCTACACCTTC	CASSFSRLDGYTF
NA	TRBV18	NA	TRBJ1-1	TGTGCCAGCTCACCACCGCAGGTGAAAGCTTTCTTT	CASSPPQVKAFF
NA	TRBV9	TRBD2	TRBJ2-1	TGTGCCAGCAGCGCCTCCCGACTAGCGGGATCCTACAATGAGCAGTTCTTC	CASSASRLAGSYNEQFF
NA	TRBV6-6	TRBD1	TRBJ2-3	TGTGCCAGCAGTCCCTGGACAGGGCACACAGATACGCAGTATTTT	CASSPWTGHTDTQYF
NA	TRBV7-2	TRBD2	TRBJ2-7	TGTGCCAGCCGTGGGCTTAGCGGGAACAACGAGCAGTACTTC	CASRGLSGNNEQYF
NA	TRBV7-2	TRBD2	TRBJ2-1	TGTGCCAGCCGCGGGAGTCATATCCGTGAGCAGTTCTTC	CASRGSHIREQFF
NA	TRBV19	TRBD1	TRBJ1-5	TGTGCCAGTAGTCGGGACAGGGACGTGTACAATCAGCCCCAGCATTTT	CASSRDRDVYNQPQHF
NA	TRBV29-1	TRBD2	TRBJ2-3	TGCAGCGTTGAAGATCGCGGGGGGCAGACAGATACGCAGTATTTT	CSVEDRGGQTDTQYF
NA	TRBV5-5	NA	TRBJ2-6	TGTGCCAGCAGCTTGAATACAGGGAGCCCCTCTGGGGCCAACGTCCTGACTTTC	CASSLNTGSPSGANVLTF
NA	TRBV7-6	NA	TRBJ2-1	TGTGCCAGCAGCTTTCTAGCACCGAATGAGCAGTTCTTC	CASSFLAPNEQFF
NA	TRBV4-1	NA	TRBJ1-2	TGCGCCAGCAGCCAACCCGCGGATTTCGGCTACACCTTC	CASSQPADFGYTF
NA	TRBV9	NA	TRBJ2-1	TGTGCCAGCAGCGGTTACGCGGGATATGAGCAGTTCTTC	CASSGYAGYEQFF
NA	TRBV7-2	TRBD2	TRBJ2-5	TGTGCCAGCAGCCTCACATCCGGGAGGGGTGTGGAGACCCAGTACTTC	CASSLTSGRGVETQYF
once	TRBV10-2	TRBD2	TRBJ2-7	TGCGCCAGCAGTAAACTAGCGGGGACCTCCTACGAGCAGTACTTC	CASSKLAGTSYEQYF
NA	TRBV7-9	TRBD1	TRBJ2-7	TGTGCCAGCAGTAATCGGGACAGCTCCTACGAGCAGTACTTC	CASSNRDSSYEQYF
NA	TRBV30	TRBD2	TRBJ2-7	TGTGCCAGCCGTTCGCGGGAGTACGAGCAGTACTTC	CASRSREYEQYF
NA	TRBV7-2	TRBD1	TRBJ2-3	TGTGCCAGCAGCTCCCCGGACAGGGCAGATACGCAGTATTTT	CASSSPDRADTQYF
NA	TRBV30	TRBD2	TRBJ2-5	TGTGCCTGGAGTGGGGGGACTAGCGGGAGATCTCGGGGGTATGAGACCCAGTACTTC	CAWSGGTSGRSRGYETQYF
NA	TRBV10-3	NA	TRBJ1-1	TGTGCCATCAGTGAGGGACAGCCTGAAGCTTTCTTT	CAISEGQPEAFF
NA	TRBV29-1	NA	TRBJ2-4	TGCAGCGTTCATGGTAGCGTCAAAAACATTCAGTACTTC	CSVHGSVKNIQYF
NA	TRBV7-3	TRBD1	TRBJ1-2	TGTGCCAGCAGCGGGACAGGAAGAGATGGCTACACCTTC	CASSGTGRDGYTF
few	TRBV2	TRBD2	TRBJ2-1	TGTGCCAGCAGAGGGACTAGCGTATACAATGAGCAGTTCTTC	CASRGTSVYNEQFF
NA	TRBV9	NA	TRBJ2-3	TGTGCCAGCAGCCCACCTCCTCTAGCGCAAAGCACAGATACGCAGTATTTT	CASSPPPLAQSTDTQYF
NA	TRBV19	NA	TRBJ2-3	TGTGCCAGTAGCGGTAGCGGAGGGGGCACAGATACGCAGTATTTT	CASSGSGGGTDTQYF